This TCR beta chain derives from a study of human T cells and chemical hapten exposure. Overall study: In the roughly 25-week study, patients were dosed weekly with diphenylcyclopropenone on the scalp throughout.

General observations from the study: Donor immune responses may differ from healthy people's, since all donors had alopecia.

This clonotype has ten or more counts. Its antigen is undetermined. The CDR3 loop spans 14 amino acids. J was trimmed by 3 bases and V by 6 bases; bases with no gene match: 7. Germline V gene sequence: CDR1 MNHNS, CDR2 SASEGT. As to time point: pre-sensitization, week 0. Treatment: therapeutic diphenylcyclopropenone sensitization with weekly scalp DPC. TCRdb ran MiXCR on the RACE reads and lists one entry per CDR3 protein. In the table there are more than 80,000 distinct CDR3 sequences, more than 10% of which are singletons. Sequencing was performed on whole blood, taken in connection with sensitization to the hapten diphenylcyclopropenone (DPC). The chain uses TRBV6-1 and TRBJ2-7, with TRBD1 matching over 8 bases. This sequence originates from a woman in her fifties or sixties with alopecia areata. Some clones in this sample may be carry-over from other donors' samples. The CDR3 reads CASRAQGAGYEQYF. CDR3 nucleotides: TGTGCCAGCAGGGCCCAGGGGGCGGGCTACGAGCAGTACTTC.